Following are 9 T cell receptor beta chains from one sample sequenced in a study of OX40 agonist ivuxolimab in advanced cancers. The method was immunoSEQ multiplex PCR; TCRdb's version includes in-frame clones alone and lacks a portion of them. Counted here are about 20,000 clones, roughly 80% occurring once; the ten biggest clones make up more than 13%. Sequencing used CD4+ or CD8+ T cells sorted from blood, obtained in a trial of the OX40 agonist ivuxolimab. The receptors here all came from an adult with an advanced solid tumor such as melanoma, head and neck, liver or kidney cancer.

This clone was found a few times. V and J are TRBV19 and TRBJ1-1; tentatively, D is TRBD1 (5 bases). Germline values: CDR1 LNHDA, CDR2 SQIVND (reference sequence). The ends were cut back, 3 bases at V and 1 base at J, with 6 bases in the middle. This CDR3 has 13 amino acids. The CDR3 here is CASSMGPNTEAFF. The CDR3 DNA follows: TGTGCCAGTAGTATGGGACCGAACACTGAAGCTTTCTTT. Together with reference TRBV19 and TRBJ1-1, the CDR3 gives the full variable domain: DGGITQSPKYLFRKEGQNVTLSCEQNLNHDAMYWYRQDPGQGLRLIYYSQIVNDFQKGDIAEGYSVSREKKESFPLTVTSAQKNPTAFYLCASSMGPNTEAFFGQGTRLTVV.

The chain carries TRBV29-1 and TRBJ2-5; D unresolved. CDR1 is SQVTM and CDR2 is ANQGSEA in the germline V gene. V was clipped by 3 bases and J by 2 bases, with 4 bases between them. The CDR3 is 11 residues long. The CDR3 sequence: CSVERQETQYF. CDR3 coding DNA: TGCAGCGTTGAGCGGCAAGAGACCCAGTACTTC.

The chain couples TRBV5-1 to TRBJ1-3; D possibly corresponds to TRBD1 (5 bases). Per germline, CDR1 SGHRS and CDR2 YFSETQ. Trimming removed 0 bases from V and 3 bases from J, with 13 bases in between. CDR3 length: 16 residues. The CDR3 DNA sequence: TGCGCCAGCAGCTTGGCGGGGGGATTCTATGGAAACACCATATATTTT. Amino acids: CASSLAGGFYGNTIYF.

The chain combines TRBV19 with TRBJ2-1; 7 bases line up with TRBD2. Germline CDR1 and CDR2: LNHDA and SQIVND (reference sequence). The CDR3 is 16 amino acids. V shed 2 bases, J shed 2 bases, and the junction held 6 bases outside the gene matches. The CDR3 is CASSIMASGAYNEQFF. DNA for the CDR3: TGTGCCAGTAGTATAATGGCTAGCGGAGCCTACAATGAGCAGTTCTTC.

This clone has just one count. The chain uses TRBV29-1 and TRBJ2-2; 7 nucleotides agree with TRBD1. The CDR3 length is 13 residues. Germline lookup yields CDR1 SQVTM and CDR2 ANQGSEA. Losses at the gene ends were 6 bases for V and 5 bases for J; bases not matched to a gene: 6. The CDR3 loop reads CSVTTGRTGELFF. For the CDR3, the DNA is TGCAGCGTAACGACAGGGCGAACCGGGGAGCTGTTTTTT.

The genes are TRBV6-5 and TRBJ2-1; D gene uncertain. Trimming pared 6 bases from V and 8 bases from J, leaving 20 bases between. Germline assignment: CDR1 MNHEY and CDR2 SVGAGI. The CDR3 is 15 residues long. The CDR3 DNA is TGTGCCAGCAGGCTTCGCGGCCATCTAGGCCATGAGCAGTTCTTC. This gives the protein CASRLRGHLGHEQFF.

This chain joins TRBV6-5 and TRBJ2-3, with D unclear. In germline, CDR1 is MNHEY, CDR2 SVGAGI. V lost 5 bases, J lost 7 bases, and 16 bases lay in between. This CDR3 is 14 amino acids long. In DNA, the CDR3 is TGTGCCAGCAGTCTATCTTCACCGCCGTATACGCAGTATTTT. It encodes CASSLSSPPYTQYF.

This clone is categorized as hyperexpanded (1% or more). V and J are TRBV6-5 and TRBJ1-2; D remains ambiguous. Germline-derived CDR1 and CDR2 are MNHEY and SVGAGI. Between the trimmed V and J ends, which lost 7 bases and 4 bases, there was a span of 19 bases. CDR3 length: 15 amino acids. In DNA form, the CDR3 reads TGTGCCAGCACCTTGCGGGCAGAGCTCTTCTATGGCTACACCTTC. Its protein is CASTLRAELFYGYTF.

The rearrangement joins TRBV11-3 to TRBJ2-2, with D unresolved. Per the germline V gene, CDR1 is SGHNT and CDR2 is YENEEA. Between the trimmed V and J ends, which lost 2 bases and 8 bases, there was a span of 12 bases. The CDR3 consists of 14 residues. For the CDR3, the DNA is TGTGCCAGCAGCTTAAGGTTGGTGGGGGGGGAGCTGTTTTTT. It codes for CASSLRLVGGELFF.